This entry is about one TCR beta chain. This sample is part of a study of T-cell reconstitution after alpha-beta-depleted transplantation in children. Preparation of the TCRbeta library used unique molecular identifiers. TCRdb reprocessed the PCR reads via MiXCR and lists one record per CDR3 protein. Of 600,000 to 700,000 distinct CDR3 sequences listed, 15% to 20% are singletons. This material consisted of PBMCs from the stem cell graft donor, taken from the stem cell graft. This clonotype was obtained from a human donor who donated a stem cell graft to a child with acute myeloid leukemia.

Written as DNA, the CDR3 is TGTGCCAGCAGTGACAGGGGCTTAGCCAAAAACATTCAGTACTTC. It specifies CASSDRGLAKNIQYF. The chain carries TRBV6-1 and TRBJ2-4; TRBD1 is a possible D gene (6 bases). This CDR3 is built from 15 residues. Germline V CDR1 and CDR2: MNHNS, SASEGT. V dropped 3 bases and J dropped 0 bases, with 9 bases sitting between them.